Here is one T cell receptor beta chain with its context. Many counts were recorded for this clone. No antigen is known for it. The sequenced fragment ends 3 residues before the CDR3 boundary, so the rest is inferred from the germline J gene. The sample originates from a study of T cell clonality in common variable immunodeficiency (dated by TCRdb to the mid-2010s). Overall results and qualifications from the work: Even though DNA input was equal, the average per sample came to about 81,820 unique sequences for controls compared with around 32,000 for CVID samples. Reportedly, TCRbeta sequences from CVID had fewer deletions and N-nucleotide insertions, and highly modified clones with 13 or more V deletions were absent from CVID. Differences among patients in the CVID cohort limited the correlations between repertoire features and clinical complications. Increased TCRbeta clonality was found in CVID subjects compared with healthy controls (t-test p = 0.018), with the increase being most characteristic of about a third of subjects. According to the authors, figuring out what caused the increased clonality in CVID would require sequencing the repertoires of T cell subpopulations. CVID subjects shared fewer TCRbeta clones with each other than healthy controls did (p < 0.0001).

Most of the CVID patients and most of the healthy controls were of Caucasian heritage. Heparinized peripheral whole blood samples of about 5 to 8.5 ml were collected from each donor. Genomic DNA from adults with common variable immune deficiency (CVID) and from healthy adult controls was used for sequencing of TCRbeta CDR3 repertoires. The control group comprised roughly 22 healthy adult volunteers, roughly 12 female and around ten male, aged about 20 to 70 years with a mean age of 34. Diluted blood was density-centrifuged over Hypaque 1077 or Ficoll-Paque to isolate peripheral blood mononuclear cells. Genomic DNA was obtained from unsorted mononuclear cells through either Qiagen column purification or a centrifugation-based method. The germline V gene encodes CDR1 DFQATT and CDR2 SNEGSKA (reference sequence). V and J are truncated by 6 bases and 3 bases respectively, leaving an intervening sequence of 15 bases. The CDR3 spans 13 residues, from the cysteine through the phenylalanine. Part of the CDR3 DNA is given, 30 bases translated from base 1.

For sequencing input, CVID and control samples contributed equivalent amounts of genomic DNA. For every sample, a 60 bp segment covering the rearranged TCRbeta CDR3 region was amplified and then sequenced. The immunoSEQ assay, a bias-corrected multiplex PCR combined with high-throughput sequencing, was used to amplify TCRbeta. The study's processing was this. Every unique nucleotide sequence was considered a clone and was annotated with V, D and J genes, copy number and frequency. Sequences were labeled productive if in frame, and non-productive if out of frame or containing stop codons. Clonality was calculated from Shannon's entropy as previously described. Mean CDR3 Kyte-Doolittle hydropathy was derived from the predicted amino acid sequences of productive clones. Using the R hclust function, scaled V gene usage was clustered hierarchically with Manhattan distance and complete linkage. To assess clone sharing by CDR3 amino acid sequence, 12 repertoires per group were resampled over 100 rounds. The repertoires were searched for over 55 published EBV-specific and roughly 230 published CMV-specific TCRbeta sequences. After a couple of CVID samples that produced fewer than 10,000 sequences were dropped from the analysis, roughly 42 CVID repertoires remained. Held by TCRdb, this immuneACCESS table contains in-frame sequences only and omits some clones. Under half of the omission traces to an unresolved V gene where checked; the cause of the rest is unknown. Clone size and V and J calls were adopted from that table, with D and trimming inferred from the DNA. In this sample, around 45,000 clones appear, none counted once only. Roughly 6% of the sample rests with the top ten.

The chain uses TRBV20-1 and TRBJ2-7; TRBD1 is perhaps the D gene, given 5 matching bases. The TCR sequence derives from a person between 18 and 75 years old in good health. Sequenced: peripheral blood mononuclear cells. The CDR3 protein is CSASLNTGYEQYF. The sequenced part of the CDR3 DNA is TGCAGTGCCTCCCTGAATACAGGCTACGAG.